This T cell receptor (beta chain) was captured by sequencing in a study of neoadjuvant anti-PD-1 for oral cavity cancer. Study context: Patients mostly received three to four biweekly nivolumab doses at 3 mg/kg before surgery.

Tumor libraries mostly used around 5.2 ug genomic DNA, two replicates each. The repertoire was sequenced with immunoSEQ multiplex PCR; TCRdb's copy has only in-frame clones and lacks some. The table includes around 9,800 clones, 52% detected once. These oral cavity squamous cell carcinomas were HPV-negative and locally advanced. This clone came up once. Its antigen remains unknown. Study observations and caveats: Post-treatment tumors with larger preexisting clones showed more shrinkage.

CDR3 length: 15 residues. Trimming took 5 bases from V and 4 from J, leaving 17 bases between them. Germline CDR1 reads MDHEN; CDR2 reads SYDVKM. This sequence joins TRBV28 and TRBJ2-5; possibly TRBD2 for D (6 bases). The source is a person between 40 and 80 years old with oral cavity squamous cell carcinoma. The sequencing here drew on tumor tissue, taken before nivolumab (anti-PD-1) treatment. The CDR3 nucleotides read TGTGCCAGCAGTCCCCGACCGGGGGAGGTAGAGACCCAGTACTTC. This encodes CASSPRPGEVETQYF.